A single sample gave rise to the 20 T cell receptor beta chains below, sequenced in a study of cytomegalovirus exposure and HLA in healthy donors. The PCR employed 60 Vbeta primers together with 13 Jbeta primers. Libraries were prepared by immunoSEQ multiplex PCR; TCRdb keeps only in-frame clonotypes and omits some of them. The sample has around 170,000 clones; roughly 79% are singletons. Sequencing was carried out using PBMCs. The receptors originated from a man aged 40-50 years in good health and CMV-seronegative.

V gene TRBV5-4 combines with J gene TRBJ2-2; no firm D call. This CDR3 contains 15 residues. The germline V and J ends were trimmed by 0 bases and 0 bases, with 6 bases remaining between them. Looked up from germline, CDR1 is SGHNT and CDR2 is YYREEE (reference sequence). As DNA, the CDR3 is TGTGCCAGCAGCTTGGTGCAGGCGAACACCGGGGAGCTGTTTTTT. Translated: CASSLVQANTGELFF.

The genes are TRBV5-1 and TRBJ2-3, with TRBD2 as a possible D gene (5 bases). The CDR3 totals 13 residues. The ends were cut back, 0 bases at V and 5 bases at J, with 7 bases in the middle. Germline V gene sequence: CDR1 SGHRS, CDR2 YFSETQ. The DNA of the CDR3 is TGCGCCAGCAGCTTGGCCGGGGTAGATACGCAGTATTTT. The encoded protein is CASSLAGVDTQYF. Based on the CDR3 plus reference TRBV5-1 and TRBJ2-3, the full variable domain is KAGVTQTPRYLIKTRGQQVTLSCSPISGHRSVSWYQQTPGQGLQFLFEYFSETQRNKGNFPGRFSGRQFSNSRSEMNVSTLELGDSALYLCASSLAGVDTQYFGPGTRLTVL.

J is TRBJ2-6 and V is TRBV5-1; a possible D gene is TRBD1 (6 bases). Between the trimmed V and J ends, which lost 1 base and 2 bases, there was a span of 19 bases. Germline-derived CDR1 and CDR2 are SGHRS and YFSETQ. The CDR3 length is 19 residues. The CDR3 sequence is CASSLSRYREPTGANVLTF. In DNA, the CDR3 is TGCGCCAGCAGCTTGAGCCGTTACAGGGAACCTACTGGGGCCAACGTCCTGACTTTC.

The chain couples TRBV13 to TRBJ1-2; 7 nucleotides align to TRBD1. Germline V lookup: CDR1 PRHDT, CDR2 FYEKMQ (reference sequence). Losses at the gene ends were 5 bases for V and 6 bases for J; bases not matched to a gene: 3. The CDR3 has 12 residues. The CDR3 DNA reads TGTGCCAGCAGCACGGGACAGCATGGCTACACCTTC. Its translation is CASSTGQHGYTF.

The chain couples TRBV6-1 to TRBJ2-5, with a possible D match to TRBD1 (6 bases). V was shortened by 6 bases and J by 2 bases, with 13 bases between the two germline ends. The CDR3 runs 14 residues. Germline V gives CDR1 MNHNS, CDR2 SASEGT. Here the CDR3 DNA reads TGTGCCAGCAGCCTCACAGGGCTGCAAGAGACCCAGTACTTC. Translated: CASSLTGLQETQYF.

This clone has only one observation. The chain couples TRBV7-3 to TRBJ2-5, with TRBD1 as a possible D gene (5 bases). V lost 5 bases, J lost 5 bases, and 21 bases lay in between. Germline values: CDR1 SGHTA, CDR2 FQGTGA. The CDR3 runs 16 residues. This CDR3 is CASSPHAPGARETQYF. CDR3 DNA sequence: TGTGCCAGCAGCCCTCACGCCCCTGGGGCCCGGGAGACCCAGTACTTC.

The rearrangement joins TRBV7-8 to TRBJ2-1; a weak D match, TRBD1 (6 bases). Germline V gene lookup returns CDR1 SGHVS and CDR2 FQNEAQ. Trimming took 4 bases from V and 7 from J, leaving 14 bases between them. The CDR3 is made up of 14 amino acids. The DNA for the CDR3 is TGTGCCAGCAGCTCCAGAGCACAGGGTAATGAGCAGTTCTTC. This gives the protein CASSSRAQGNEQFF.

This chain connects TRBV4-1 to TRBJ2-2; 7 nucleotides agree with TRBD1. Germline trimming cut 1 base from V and 12 bases from J; bases unmatched to any gene: 8. This CDR3 comprises 14 residues. Germline CDR1 MGHRA, CDR2 YSYEKL. DNA for the CDR3: TGCGCCAGCAGCCAAGTGGGGGACAGTGGAAAGCTGTTTTTT. Residues: CASSQVGDSGKLFF.

V gene TRBV9 combines with J gene TRBJ2-3; D gene ambiguous. CDR1 SGDLS and CDR2 YYNGEE come from the germline V gene. V shed 0 bases and J shed 8 bases, with 10 bases lying between them. The CDR3 is 13 residues long. Here the CDR3 reads CASSVGPVGTQYF. The CDR3 nucleotides are TGTGCCAGCAGCGTAGGCCCCGTCGGTACGCAGTATTTT.

In this sample, this clone turned up once. The V gene is TRBV9, the J gene TRBJ2-7, with 8 bases lining up with TRBD1. V was clipped by 0 bases and J by 3 bases; unmatched bases: 2. Germline-derived CDR1 and CDR2 are SGDLS and YYNGEE. The CDR3 spans 14 residues. CDR3 sequence: CASSVAGTGYEQYF. In DNA, the CDR3 is TGTGCCAGCAGCGTAGCTGGGACAGGCTACGAGCAGTACTTC.

The table lists this clone with a few counts. V and J are TRBV9 and TRBJ2-6; D gene ambiguous. Trimming shortened V by 4 bases and J by 4 bases, and 6 bases separated the two germline ends. The germline CDR1 and CDR2 sequences are SGDLS and YYNGEE. CDR3 size: 13 residues. CDR3 region: CASSSPGANVLTF. The CDR3, as DNA: TGTGCCAGCAGCTCCCCAGGGGCCAACGTCCTGACTTTC.

The chain combines TRBV7-2 with TRBJ2-1; unclear D gene. This CDR3 spans 12 amino acids. The germline V gene encodes CDR1 SGHTA and CDR2 FQGNSA. Deletions cut 2 bases from V and 7 bases from J, with 6 bases between. This CDR3 reads CASSLLRNEQFF. Written as DNA, the CDR3 is TGTGCCAGCAGCTTACTACGGAATGAGCAGTTCTTC.

This chain links TRBV18 with TRBJ2-3, with D unclear. Trimming stripped 3 bases from V and 3 bases from J, with 4 bases between. This CDR3 has 12 residues. Germline V gene data show CDR1 as KGHSH and CDR2 as LQKENI. The CDR3 loop reads CASSPRTDTQYF. CDR3 coding DNA: TGTGCCAGCTCACCGAGAACAGATACGCAGTATTTT.

This chain connects TRBV9 to TRBJ2-2; a weak D match, TRBD1 (6 bases). Germline V gene lookup returns CDR1 SGDLS and CDR2 YYNGEE. V was clipped by 2 bases and J by 0 bases, with 14 bases between them. This CDR3 is built from 17 residues. The CDR3 here is CASSVGQTQANTGELFF. The CDR3 DNA sequence: TGTGCCAGCAGCGTTGGACAGACGCAAGCGAACACCGGGGAGCTGTTTTTT.

This clone appeared a single time. The V and J genes are TRBV9 and TRBJ2-2; D may be TRBD1 (5 bases). Trimming stripped 5 bases from V and 3 bases from J, with 11 bases between. Germline V gene lookup returns CDR1 SGDLS and CDR2 YYNGEE. The CDR3 runs to 14 residues. For the CDR3, the DNA is TGTGCCAGCAGAGCCCAAGGGGACACCGGGGAGCTGTTTTTT. As protein: CASRAQGDTGELFF.

The chain combines TRBV21-1 with TRBJ2-4; the table's D call of TRBD1 was not tested on the DNA. TRBV21-1 is a pseudogene. This CDR3 is 17 amino acids long. DNA for the CDR3: TGTGCCAACCCGGGGACAGGGGGCTTCCAAGCCAAAAACATTCAGTACTTC. The encoded protein is CANPGTGGFQAKNIQYF.

With respect to this clone: Other DNA sequences in this specimen translate into the identical CDR3. The V call is TRBV5-4, the J call TRBJ2-2, with 13 positions matching TRBD2. In germline, CDR1 is SGHNT, CDR2 YYREEE (reference sequence). With 4 bases clipped from V and 2 bases from J, the junction kept 5 bases outside the gene matches. The CDR3 loop spans 17 amino acids. CDR3 sequence reads: CASSLGTSGANTGELFF. In DNA, the CDR3 is TGTGCCAGCAGCCTAGGGACTAGCGGGGCCAACACCGGGGAGCTGTTTTTT.

This sequence joins TRBV5-5 and TRBJ1-1; 8 nucleotides align to TRBD1. V shed 4 bases, J shed 4 bases, and the junction held 3 bases outside the gene matches. The CDR3 has 13 amino acids. The germline gives CDR1 SGHKS, CDR2 YYEKEE (reference sequence). CDR3 loop: CASSPDRGTEAFF. The CDR3 DNA sequence: TGTGCCAGCAGCCCTGACAGGGGCACTGAAGCTTTCTTT.

The chain uses TRBV18 and TRBJ2-7; tentative D call: TRBD1 (5 bases). V was trimmed by 6 bases and J by 2 bases, leaving 17 bases between them. This CDR3 contains 15 residues. CDR1 is KGHSH and CDR2 is LQKENI in the germline V gene. CDR3 nucleotides: TGTGCCAGCTCGCACACTGTGACAGCACCCTACGAGCAGTACTTC. This translates into CASSHTVTAPYEQYF.

This chain links TRBV7-6 with TRBJ2-1, with 8 bases aligning to TRBD2. Germline V CDR1 and CDR2: SGHVS, FNYEAQ. The CDR3 consists of 16 residues. V was clipped by 0 bases and J by 3 bases; unmatched bases: 4. CDR3 protein: CASSLASGTSYNEQFF. The CDR3 bases are TGTGCCAGCAGCTTAGCCTCCGGGACTAGCTACAATGAGCAGTTCTTC. The complete variable domain, with remaining parts taken from reference TRBV7-6 and TRBJ2-1, reads GAGVSQSPRYKVTKRGQDVALRCDPISGHVSLYWYRQALGQGPEFLTYFNYEAQQDKSGLPNDRFSAERPEGSISTLTIQRTEQRDSAMYRCASSLASGTSYNEQFFGPGTRLTVL.